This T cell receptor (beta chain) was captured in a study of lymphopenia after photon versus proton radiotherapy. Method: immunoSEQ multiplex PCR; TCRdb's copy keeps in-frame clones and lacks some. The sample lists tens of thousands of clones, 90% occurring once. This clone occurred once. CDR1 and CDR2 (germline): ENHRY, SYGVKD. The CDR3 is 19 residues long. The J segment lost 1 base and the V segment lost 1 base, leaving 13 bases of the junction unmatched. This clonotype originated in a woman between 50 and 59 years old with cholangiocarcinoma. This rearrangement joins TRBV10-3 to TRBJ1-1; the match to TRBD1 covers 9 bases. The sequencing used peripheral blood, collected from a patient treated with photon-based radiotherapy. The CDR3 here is CAISEWGWGTGQTNTEAFF. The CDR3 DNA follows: TGTGCCATCAGTGAGTGGGGGTGGGGGACAGGGCAGACGAACACTGAAGCTTTCTTT.